This section outlines one T cell receptor beta chain sequence together with its context. The clone's antigen remains unknown. No much larger clone is present one base from it, and per-base qualities are unavailable. These data come from a study of blood T cell repertoires in COVID-19 (dated by TCRdb to 2020 to 2022). Study-wide context: For ImmuneRACE Cohort 3, a participant was defined as recovered based on two consecutive negative NP/OP PCR tests, clearance by a healthcare professional, or resolution of symptoms. The collaborator samples originated in the United States, Italy and Spain and spanned the acute and convalescent phases of COVID-19. The material from the prospective study consisted of cDNA or gDNA derived from T cells, B-cell-depleted T cells, or PBMCs. The dataset comprised deeply sampled blood TCRbeta repertoires from subjects exposed to, actively infected with, or recovered from COVID-19. A freely available public database, intended as a resource for researchers studying the immune response to SARS-CoV-2, is where the repertoires were released. Samples were obtained from the ongoing ImmuneRACE study (first 160 participants) and from some 1,300 subjects provided by 6 global collaborators. A de-identified subject ID, COVID-19 status, age in years and sex were almost always included in the sample metadata. Where available, HLA class I and class II types were taken from metadata supplied by the sample provider and were not determined by assay-based typing. The paper's findings and limits, for the study overall: How much clinical and demographic metadata was included differed by source and by participant, and the metadata was provided uncurated.

TCRbeta CDR3 regions were amplified from genomic DNA using the immunoSEQ Assay, a bias-controlled multiplex PCR. On the authors' methods: The number of nucleated cells in each sample was estimated by amplification of reference gene primers within the assay. Sequence reads were collapsed and filtered to measure the absolute abundance of every unique TCRbeta CDR3 rearrangement. Productive Simpson clonality was computed per sample as the square root of Simpson's diversity index over productive rearrangements. Entries here come from immuneACCESS through TCRdb and include only in-frame sequences with V and J called. Some clones fail to appear in such tables; in the studies checked, an unresolved V gene covers under half of the shortfall, and the cause of the remainder is unknown. The V and J calls and clone size come from that table; D and trimming were worked out from the DNA. This sample comprises hundreds of thousands of clones, around 90% of them detected only once. The ten most abundant clones make up roughly 2% of the sample.

The germline V gene provides CDR1 KGHSH and CDR2 LQKENI. The CDR3 contains 16 residues, cysteine and phenylalanine counted. Just the 48-base CDR3 DNA is kept, in frame starting at base 1. V is cut back by 0 bases and J by 8 bases, with 9 bases in the junction unmatched. Participants in the prospective study were enrolled through a virtual design, were aged roughly 18 to 100 years, and lived in roughly 25 United States geographic areas. Cohort assignment in the prospective study relied on participant-reported clinical history from a screening survey and a study questionnaire. In the prospective study, whole blood, serum and a nasopharyngeal or oropharyngeal swab were collected from each participant by mobile phlebotomists. Prospective study participants could optionally give additional blood draws and questionnaires over a roughly two-month period. Blood samples from the prospective study were shipped frozen or at room temperature prior to DNA extraction.

The chain links TRBV18 with TRBJ2-1; 8 central nucleotides agree with TRBD2. The source of this sequence is a woman in her sixties or seventies in a cohort exposed to, infected with or recovered from COVID-19 (not recorded which). The sequenced sample consisted of PBMCs or T cells enriched from blood (not recorded which). CDR3 protein: CASSPPGTSLRHEQFF. The nucleotide sequence is TGTGCCAGCTCACCACCCGGGACTAGTCTTCGTCATGAGCAGTTCTTC.